This T cell receptor beta chain appears in the sequencing data of a study of control samples from healthy donors and cancer patients. V lost 1 base and J 8 bases, leaving 12 bases between the germline ends. Germline V lookup: CDR1 GTSNPN, CDR2 SVGIG (reference sequence). The CDR3 is made up of 13 amino acids. Assay used: immunoSEQ multiplex PCR; TCRdb lists only in-frame clones, some missing. Of about 120,000 clones listed, 87% are singletons. The V call is TRBV30, the J call TRBJ2-4; the D is unclear. Sequencing used blood. The TCR was taken from a man aged 60-69 years in good health. The CDR3, as DNA: TGTGCCTGGAGTGGGAAGGGATGGGACATTCAGTACTTC. It is translated as CAWSGKGWDIQYF.